This TCR beta chain was recovered during a study of T cell changes during pregnancy in multiple sclerosis. The method was immunoSEQ multiplex PCR; TCRdb's version includes in-frame clones alone and lacks a portion of them. The sample has about 45,000 clones, just over 90% seen once. Germline loops: CDR1 SGDLS, CDR2 YYNGEE. V was shortened by 0 bases and J by 9 bases, with 12 bases between the two germline ends. This CDR3 is built from 13 residues. The sequence was obtained from a female donor with multiple sclerosis, enrolled in a pregnancy study. The rearrangement joins TRBV9 to TRBJ1-1; perhaps TRBD1 as D (6 bases). Sequencing input: PBMCs (not recorded whether the cells were cultured). The CDR3 bases are TGTGCCAGCAGCGTAGAGATCGGGACAAAAGCTTTCTTT. Translating it yields CASSVEIGTKAFF.